This T cell receptor (beta chain) was recovered during a study of CXCR3-negative and CXCR3-positive naive CD8 T cells. Findings of the study overall: TRBV-TRBJ usage was similar across naive CXCR3 subsets but distinct in memory cells. Hydrophobicity was higher for TRB CDR3s found in CXCR3-positive naive cells than in CXCR3-negative naive cells.

UMI-labeled 5' RACE TRB cDNA libraries were prepared from the cells. TCRdb reprocessed the 5' RACE reads and keeps a single row for each CDR3 protein, giving no DNA. The sample table includes tens of thousands of distinct CDR3 sequences. Germline V gene sequence: CDR1 SGHRS, CDR2 YFSETQ. The CDR3 is made up of 14 amino acids. Details on this clonotype: As yet, its antigen is unknown.

V gene TRBV5-1 combines with J gene TRBJ1-1; with no DNA, the TCRdb D assignment of TRBD1 cannot be verified. This receptor was identified in a human donor in good health. Some clones in this sample may be carry-over from other donors' samples. Sequenced: naive CXCR3+ CD8+ T cells from blood. Subset: CD45RO-CCR7+CD27+CD95- naive CD8+ T cells expressing CXCR3 (TNR3+). The chain's CDR3 is CASSATGADTEAFF.